Below, 23 T cell receptor beta chains from the same sample are listed, as sequenced in a study of response to subunit inactivated influenza vaccine. Each CDR3 protein gets one entry after TCRdb re-called the RT-PCR reads with MiXCR. This table holds some 570,000 distinct CDR3 sequences, 10% to 12% found once. The sample also formed part of further work on T cells expressing NK-cell markers. That report notes: 5'RACE template switching with UMIs produced the TCR beta cDNA.

The source material was PBMCs from blood, sampled on the day of vaccination. These receptors were taken from a man aged 50-60 years who received an inactivated influenza vaccine.

The gene calls are TRBV20-1 and TRBJ2-7, with 7 bases lining up with TRBD1. V gave up 6 bases and J gave up 5 bases; unmatched junction bases: 7. The CDR3 extends over 12 amino acids. Per the germline V gene, CDR1 is DFQATT and CDR2 is SNEGSKA (reference sequence). The DNA of the CDR3 is TGCAGTGCAGGGGGCGTTGGGGACGAGCAGTACTTC. As protein: CSAGGVGDEQYF.

The CDR3 nucleotides are TGTGCCAGCAGTCCGCAGGGAAGCGAGCAGTACTTC. Its translation: CASSPQGSEQYF. The V gene is TRBV27, the J gene TRBJ2-7; possibly TRBD1 for D (5 bases). Germline lookup yields CDR1 MNHEY and CDR2 SMNVEV (reference sequence). This CDR3 comprises 12 residues. Trimming removed 5 bases at V and 6 bases at J, with 11 bases between.

This clonotype was seen repeatedly, ten times or more. The genes are TRBV12-3 or TRBV12-4 and TRBJ2-5; 10 nucleotides align to TRBD2. The CDR3 extends over 16 amino acids. With 6 bases clipped from V and 1 base from J, the junction kept 8 bases outside the gene matches. The CDR3 loop is CASSVHSGGFQETQYF. For the CDR3, the DNA is TGTGCCAGCAGCGTCCATAGCGGGGGGTTCCAAGAGACCCAGTACTTC.

The rearrangement joins TRBV5-1 to TRBJ2-2; perhaps TRBD2 as D (5 bases). This CDR3 contains 15 residues. V was clipped by 1 base and J by 0 bases, with 7 bases between them. Per germline, CDR1 SGHRS and CDR2 YFSETQ. This CDR3 is CASSLSAANTGELFF. The CDR3 region has the DNA TGCGCCAGCAGCTTGTCAGCGGCGAACACCGGGGAGCTGTTTTTT.

This clonotype has just a few counts. The genes are TRBV7-9 and TRBJ2-7; 7 nucleotides line up with TRBD1. The trim removed 6 bases at V and 11 bases at J, leaving 7 bases unmatched. Germline lookup yields CDR1 SEHNR and CDR2 FQNEAQ (reference sequence). The CDR3 is 11 residues long. The CDR3 DNA follows: TGTGCCAGCAGATCAGACAGGGAGAAGTACTTC. Translating gives CASRSDREKYF.

As to this clonotype: Germline is not matched at one junction end, which may reflect a read error. The chain has TRBV6-1 and TRBJ2-7; the match to TRBD2 covers 9 bases. CDR1 is MNHNS, CDR2 SASEGT, per germline. The CDR3 has 16 residues. The DNA of the CDR3 is TGTGCCAGCACCTACCGGGCGGGAGGGCCCTCCCACGAGCAGTACTTC. It translates to CASTYRAGGPSHEQYF.

This clonotype came up a few times. V is TRBV29-1 and J is TRBJ1-4, with D possibly TRBD1 on 5 matching bases. CDR1 SQVTM and CDR2 ANQGSEA come from the germline V gene. The CDR3 runs 13 residues. V lost 4 bases and J lost 2, with 8 bases in between. CDR3 sequence: CSVGQGTNEKLFF. The CDR3 DNA follows: TGCAGCGTTGGGCAGGGTACTAATGAAAAACTGTTTTTT.

This clonotype was seen only a few times. J is TRBJ2-3 and V is TRBV27; no definite D call. Trimming left V 4 bases short and J 6 bases short, with 11 bases between. The germline V gene has CDR1 MNHEY and CDR2 SMNVEV (reference sequence). This CDR3 comprises 13 residues. The CDR3 sequence is CASSYLAGDTQYF. In nucleotides, the CDR3 is TGTGCCAGCAGTTATTTAGCTGGGGATACGCAGTATTTT.

The V call is TRBV28, the J call TRBJ2-7, with D unclear. The V gene's germline CDR1 is MDHEN and CDR2 SYDVKM. Between the trimmed V and J ends, which lost 7 bases and 0 bases, there was a span of 13 bases. The CDR3 is 14 amino acids. The chain's CDR3 is CASTKDGYSYEQYF. CDR3 nucleotides: TGTGCCAGCACAAAGGACGGGTACTCCTACGAGCAGTACTTC.

V usage is TRBV30 and J usage is TRBJ1-4, with 7 positions matching TRBD1. J was trimmed by 3 bases and V by 4 bases; bases with no gene match: 2. Germline values: CDR1 GTSNPN, CDR2 SVGIG (reference sequence). The CDR3 has 13 amino acids. In DNA form, the CDR3 reads TGTGCCTGGACCGGGACAGCTAATGAAAAACTGTTTTTT. Its translation is CAWTGTANEKLFF.

This clonotype was picked up a small number of times. The CDR3 DNA sequence: TGTGCCAGCACCGCCGCCACCTACGGGACAGGGGTAAGGGTTACTCAGCCCCAGCATTTT. It codes for CASTAATYGTGVRVTQPQHF. V and J are TRBV12-3 or TRBV12-4 and TRBJ1-5; 10 nucleotides agree with TRBD1. The CDR3 consists of 20 residues. Trimming cost V 7 bases and J 6 bases; bases outside gene matches: 24.

This sequence joins TRBV3-1 and TRBJ2-4, with TRBD2 identical over 10 bases. The junction had 9 bases not matched to a gene; V was cut back by 1 base and J by 0 bases. CDR3 size: 19 residues. Germline V gene sequence: CDR1 LGHDT, CDR2 YNNKEL (reference sequence). The CDR3 loop is CASSQGWLAGVLAKNIQYF. In nucleotides, the CDR3 is TGTGCCAGCAGCCAAGGATGGCTAGCGGGGGTCCTAGCCAAAAACATTCAGTACTTC.

The chain joins TRBV7-9 to TRBJ2-3, with 7 nucleotides matching TRBD2. Germline V CDR1 and CDR2: SEHNR, FQNEAQ (reference sequence). The CDR3 spans 15 residues. V lost 1 base, J lost 3 bases, and 4 bases stayed unmatched. The CDR3 sequence is CASSLVGGLTDTQYF. In nucleotides, the CDR3 is TGTGCCAGCAGCTTAGTCGGGGGGTTAACAGATACGCAGTATTTT.

There are a few counts of this clonotype. The chain couples TRBV12-3 or TRBV12-4 to TRBJ2-1; D call uncertain. This CDR3 has 12 amino acids. Trimming removed 6 bases at V and 6 bases at J, with 9 bases between. The CDR3 region has the DNA TGTGCCAGCAGGTTTTGGGCCAATGAGCAGTTCTTC. Encoded protein: CASRFWANEQFF.

The chain joins TRBV28 to TRBJ2-7; no clear D. CDR3 size: 13 residues. Trimming stripped 3 bases from V and 6 bases from J, with 12 bases between. Germline V gene sequence: CDR1 MDHEN, CDR2 SYDVKM. The CDR3: CASSFPGSCEQYF. The CDR3 nucleotides read TGTGCCAGCAGTTTTCCCGGGTCGTGCGAGCAGTACTTC.

This clonotype was seen a few times. The rearrangement links TRBV10-3 to TRBJ1-4, with 7 bases fitting TRBD1. V shed 0 bases and J 7 bases; nucleotides not matched to a gene: 2. The CDR3 is 14 amino acids. Germline values: CDR1 ENHRY, CDR2 SYGVKD. For the CDR3, the DNA is TGTGCCATCAGTGAGTCGACAGGGAGTGAAAAACTGTTTTTT. Translating gives CAISESTGSEKLFF.

V gene TRBV11-2 combines with J gene TRBJ2-7; TRBD2 matches 10 bases. Unmatched junction bases numbered 4, after V lost 2 bases and J lost 3 bases. Germline V gives CDR1 SGHAT, CDR2 FQNNGV. This CDR3 has 15 residues. This CDR3 is CASSLLAGANYEQYF. DNA for the CDR3: TGTGCCAGCAGCTTACTAGCGGGGGCGAACTACGAGCAGTACTTC.

The chain combines TRBV7-9 with TRBJ2-2, with D possibly being TRBD1 (5 bases). The CDR3 totals 14 residues. Germline V lookup: CDR1 SEHNR, CDR2 FQNEAQ (reference sequence). V was cut by 5 bases and J by 5 bases, with 12 bases left in between. The CDR3 coding sequence is TGTGCCAGCAGCGCCCGCCCAGGGACCGGGGAGCTGTTTTTT. Protein sequence: CASSARPGTGELFF.

The rearrangement uses TRBV6-1 and TRBJ2-7; 8 bases are a match to TRBD1. J lost 3 bases, V lost 7 bases, and 8 bases had no gene match. The CDR3 extends over 14 amino acids. Germline V CDR1 and CDR2: MNHNS, SASEGT. The CDR3 DNA reads TGTGCCAGCATGAAGGGACAGGCTATCTACGAGCAGTACTTC. This codes for CASMKGQAIYEQYF.

The chain recombines TRBV12-3 or TRBV12-4 with TRBJ2-2; 7 nucleotides match TRBD2. The CDR3 length is 16 residues. With 2 bases clipped from V and 7 bases from J, the junction kept 10 bases outside the gene matches. For the CDR3, the DNA is TGTGCCAGCAGTTTATTGTGGGAGGGCCTTGACGGGGAGCTGTTTTTT. As protein: CASSLLWEGLDGELFF.

This clonotype was counted between two and nine times. CDR3 sequence reads: CASSPRDREPQHF. As DNA, the CDR3 is TGTGCCAGCTCACCCCGGGACAGGGAGCCCCAGCATTTT. The rearrangement joins TRBV18 to TRBJ1-5; 9 positions agree with TRBD1. V trimming: 3 bases; J trimming: 8 bases; junction bases outside the gene matches: 2. The germline CDR1 and CDR2 sequences are KGHSH and LQKENI. This CDR3 has 13 amino acids.

This clonotype has more than one count but fewer than ten. The chain links TRBV7-2 to TRBJ2-2; a weak D match, TRBD1 (5 bases). The CDR3 has 13 amino acids. V lost 5 bases and J 6 bases, leaving 10 bases between the germline ends. Germline loops: CDR1 SGHTA, CDR2 FQGNSA. Here the CDR3 DNA reads TGTGCCAGCAGCCCAAGACAGTCCGGGGAGCTGTTTTTT. It yields the protein CASSPRQSGELFF. Full variable domain (missing parts from reference TRBV7-2 and TRBJ2-2): GAGVSQSPSNKVTEKGKDVELRCDPISGHTALYWYRQSLGQGLEFLIYFQGNSAPDKSGLPSDRFSAERTGGSVSTLTIQRTQQEDSAVYLCASSPRQSGELFFGEGSRLTVL.

This clonotype was seen many times. An end of the junction does not agree with germline; a read error may underlie this. CDR3 coding DNA: TGTGCCAGCAGCTTAGGGCGGAACACTGAAGCTTTCTTT. It yields the protein CASSLGRNTEAFF. The chain employs TRBV12-3 or TRBV12-4 and TRBJ1-1, with no clear D. This CDR3 comprises 13 residues.